A selection of T cell receptor beta chains follows, all from one sample in a study of blood T cell repertoires in COVID-19. The repertoire was sequenced with immunoSEQ multiplex PCR; TCRdb's copy has only in-frame clones and lacks some. The table records about 99,000 clones, more than 85% of them present only once. Sequenced input: peripheral blood. The receptors stem from a human donor in a cohort sampled during active COVID-19. CDR3s include the opening cysteine and the closing phenylalanine or tryptophan. Each record gives: clone size, J gene, D gene, V gene, CDR3 protein, CDR3 DNA. The D gene is left open where the match is weak. Size tells how often a clone was seen (once, few, many) or the class of an expanded clone, and some rows leave it out.

clone_size: -
j_call: TRBJ1-1
d_call: -
v_call: TRBV2
cdr3_aa: CASSDWTENTEAFF
cdr3_nt: TGTGCCAGCAGTGATTGGACAGAGAACACTGAAGCTTTCTTT

clone_size: once
j_call: TRBJ1-1
d_call: -
v_call: TRBV7-8
cdr3_aa: CASSLNVAGMNTEAFF
cdr3_nt: TGTGCCAGCAGCTTAAACGTTGCAGGGATGAACACTGAAGCTTTCTTT

clone_size: -
j_call: TRBJ2-1
d_call: -
v_call: TRBV28
cdr3_aa: CASSSTQGLLSYNEQFF
cdr3_nt: TGTGCCAGCAGCTCGACTCAGGGGCTACTCTCCTACAATGAGCAGTTCTTC

clone_size: -
j_call: TRBJ2-3
d_call: -
v_call: TRBV5-5
cdr3_aa: CARPGLTTDTQYF
cdr3_nt: TGTGCCAGACCGGGACTTACCACAGATACGCAGTATTTT

clone_size: few
j_call: TRBJ1-2
d_call: -
v_call: TRBV5-6
cdr3_aa: CASSLGQEYGYTF
cdr3_nt: TGTGCCAGCAGCTTGGGACAGGAGTATGGCTACACCTTC

clone_size: -
j_call: TRBJ1-4
d_call: -
v_call: TRBV9
cdr3_aa: CASSVAGGTNEKLFF
cdr3_nt: TGTGCCAGCAGCGTAGCGGGGGGAACTAATGAAAAACTGTTTTTT

clone_size: -
j_call: TRBJ2-3
d_call: TRBD1
v_call: TRBV6-1
cdr3_aa: CASSETQGARDTQYF
cdr3_nt: TGTGCCAGCAGTGAAACACAGGGGGCAAGAGATACGCAGTATTTT

clone_size: -
j_call: TRBJ1-5
d_call: -
v_call: TRBV2
cdr3_aa: CASSETNYQPQHF
cdr3_nt: TGTGCCAGCAGTGAAACTAATTATCAGCCCCAGCATTTT

clone_size: -
j_call: TRBJ2-3
d_call: TRBD2
v_call: TRBV24-1
cdr3_aa: CATSDEETSGSDTDTQYF
cdr3_nt: TGTGCCACCAGTGATGAAGAGACTAGCGGGAGTGACACAGATACGCAGTATTTT

clone_size: -
j_call: TRBJ1-6
d_call: -
v_call: TRBV30
cdr3_aa: CAWSPGGMPLHF
cdr3_nt: TGTGCCTGGAGCCCCGGAGGGATGCCCCTCCACTTT

clone_size: -
j_call: TRBJ1-1
d_call: -
v_call: TRBV11-2
cdr3_aa: CASSPWGGEAFF
cdr3_nt: TGTGCCAGCAGCCCGTGGGGGGGAGAGGCTTTCTTT

clone_size: -
j_call: TRBJ2-3
d_call: -
v_call: TRBV5-1
cdr3_aa: CASSLDSLSTDTQYF
cdr3_nt: TGCGCCAGCAGCTTGGACAGTCTTAGCACAGATACGCAGTATTTT

clone_size: -
j_call: TRBJ1-2
d_call: TRBD1
v_call: TRBV24-1
cdr3_aa: CATSDPKYGQATYGYTF
cdr3_nt: TGTGCCACCAGTGACCCAAAATATGGACAGGCGACCTATGGCTACACCTTC

clone_size: -
j_call: TRBJ2-7
d_call: TRBD2
v_call: TRBV6-5
cdr3_aa: CASRPIAGGSYEQYF
cdr3_nt: TGTGCCAGCAGACCCATAGCGGGGGGCTCTTACGAGCAGTACTTC

clone_size: -
j_call: TRBJ1-5
d_call: -
v_call: TRBV28
cdr3_aa: CASSFRGGGGQPQHF
cdr3_nt: TGTGCCAGCAGTTTCAGGGGAGGGGGGGGGCAGCCCCAGCATTTT

clone_size: -
j_call: TRBJ2-7
d_call: TRBD2
v_call: TRBV11-2
cdr3_aa: CASSFGLAGVIYEQYF
cdr3_nt: TGTGCCAGCAGCTTCGGACTAGCGGGAGTCATCTACGAGCAGTACTTC

clone_size: -
j_call: TRBJ2-1
d_call: TRBD2
v_call: TRBV5-4
cdr3_aa: CASSLKSGASYNEQFF
cdr3_nt: TGTGCCAGCAGCTTAAAAAGCGGGGCTTCCTACAATGAGCAGTTCTTC

clone_size: -
j_call: TRBJ1-6
d_call: TRBD1
v_call: TRBV6-1
cdr3_aa: CASSAGGSPLHF
cdr3_nt: TGTGCCAGCAGCGCAGGGGGGTCACCCCTCCACTTT

clone_size: few
j_call: TRBJ1-1
d_call: TRBD1
v_call: TRBV9
cdr3_aa: CASSVAIWDRQNTEAFF
cdr3_nt: TGTGCCAGCAGCGTAGCGATCTGGGACAGGCAGAACACTGAAGCTTTCTTT

clone_size: -
j_call: TRBJ1-3
d_call: -
v_call: TRBV9
cdr3_aa: CASSPPSYSGNTIYF
cdr3_nt: TGTGCCAGCAGCCCCCCCAGTTACTCTGGAAACACCATATATTTT

clone_size: -
j_call: TRBJ2-2
d_call: TRBD2
v_call: TRBV11-2
cdr3_aa: CASSLEALGGGAVGELFF
cdr3_nt: TGTGCCAGCAGCTTAGAAGCCCTTGGCGGGGGGGCCGTCGGGGAGCTGTTTTTT

clone_size: once
j_call: TRBJ2-3
d_call: -
v_call: TRBV5-1
cdr3_aa: CASSLMASDGGDTQYF
cdr3_nt: TGCGCCAGCAGCTTGATGGCTTCCGACGGGGGAGATACGCAGTATTTT

clone_size: -
j_call: TRBJ2-1
d_call: -
v_call: TRBV6-6
cdr3_aa: CASSQSLVGAGNEQFF
cdr3_nt: TGTGCCAGCAGTCAATCCTTGGTGGGAGCGGGCAATGAGCAGTTCTTC

clone_size: -
j_call: TRBJ2-1
d_call: -
v_call: TRBV5-1
cdr3_aa: CASSIGLAPSSYNEQFF
cdr3_nt: TGCGCCAGCAGCATCGGACTGGCGCCTAGCTCCTACAATGAGCAGTTCTTC

clone_size: -
j_call: TRBJ2-7
d_call: -
v_call: TRBV7-9
cdr3_aa: CASSLAPGLPGEQYF
cdr3_nt: TGTGCCAGCAGCTTAGCACCGGGCCTACCGGGGGAGCAGTACTTC

clone_size: -
j_call: TRBJ1-2
d_call: -
v_call: TRBV2
cdr3_aa: CASSGLNYGYTF
cdr3_nt: TGTGCCAGCTCGGGACTGAACTATGGCTACACCTTC

clone_size: -
j_call: TRBJ2-1
d_call: TRBD2
v_call: TRBV18
cdr3_aa: CASSPGLGSGRPSSYNEQFF
cdr3_nt: TGTGCCAGCTCACCAGGGCTCGGTAGCGGGAGGCCAAGCTCCTACAATGAGCAGTTCTTC

clone_size: -
j_call: TRBJ2-1
d_call: -
v_call: TRBV5-4
cdr3_aa: CASSRLGYEQFF
cdr3_nt: TGTGCCAGCAGCCGCCTTGGCTATGAGCAGTTCTTC

clone_size: -
j_call: TRBJ2-5
d_call: TRBD2
v_call: TRBV4-1
cdr3_aa: CASSGLVGETQYF
cdr3_nt: TGCGCCAGCTCGGGACTAGTTGGAGAGACCCAGTACTTC

clone_size: -
j_call: TRBJ1-3
d_call: TRBD1
v_call: TRBV5-1
cdr3_aa: CASSIGQDSGNTIYF
cdr3_nt: TGCGCCAGCAGCATAGGACAGGACTCTGGAAACACCATATATTTT

clone_size: -
j_call: TRBJ2-2
d_call: -
v_call: TRBV5-5
cdr3_aa: CASSLDSGRNTGELFF
cdr3_nt: TGTGCCAGCAGCTTGGATAGCGGAAGGAACACCGGGGAGCTGTTTTTT

clone_size: -
j_call: TRBJ1-3
d_call: -
v_call: TRBV10-3
cdr3_aa: CAIGVPTDSSGNTIYF
cdr3_nt: TGTGCCATCGGCGTCCCCACAGACAGCTCTGGAAACACCATATATTTT

clone_size: -
j_call: TRBJ2-3
d_call: -
v_call: TRBV12-5
cdr3_aa: CASGFLETDTQYF
cdr3_nt: TGTGCTAGTGGTTTCTTGGAGACAGATACGCAGTATTTT

clone_size: -
j_call: TRBJ2-3
d_call: TRBD2
v_call: TRBV5-8
cdr3_aa: CASSHRLAGRTDTQYF
cdr3_nt: TGTGCCAGCAGCCATAGACTAGCGGGGCGCACAGATACGCAGTATTTT

clone_size: -
j_call: TRBJ2-7
d_call: TRBD1
v_call: TRBV19
cdr3_aa: CASSKYGTGEGAGAYEQYF
cdr3_nt: TGTGCCAGTAGTAAATACGGGACAGGGGAAGGAGCGGGAGCATACGAGCAGTACTTC

clone_size: -
j_call: TRBJ2-1
d_call: TRBD2
v_call: TRBV10-2
cdr3_aa: CASSTSGGYNEQFF
cdr3_nt: TGCGCCAGCAGTACTAGCGGGGGCTACAATGAGCAGTTCTTC

clone_size: -
j_call: TRBJ1-1
d_call: -
v_call: TRBV6-6
cdr3_aa: CASSYESGTEAFF
cdr3_nt: TGTGCCAGCAGTTACGAAAGCGGAACTGAAGCTTTCTTT

clone_size: -
j_call: TRBJ2-2
d_call: TRBD1
v_call: TRBV29-1
cdr3_aa: CSVGDRGDTGELFF
cdr3_nt: TGCAGCGTTGGAGACAGGGGGGACACCGGGGAGCTGTTTTTT

clone_size: -
j_call: TRBJ1-2
d_call: -
v_call: TRBV5-4
cdr3_aa: CASSPRLGGNKDYGYTF
cdr3_nt: TGTGCCAGCAGCCCCCGTCTGGGGGGGAATAAAGACTATGGCTACACCTTC

clone_size: -
j_call: TRBJ2-3
d_call: -
v_call: TRBV7-3
cdr3_aa: CASSLTRYTDTQYF
cdr3_nt: TGTGCCAGCAGCTTAACCCGGTACACAGATACGCAGTATTTT

clone_size: -
j_call: TRBJ2-3
d_call: TRBD2
v_call: TRBV6-5
cdr3_aa: CASSYGLAPGTDTQYF
cdr3_nt: TGTGCCAGCAGTTACGGACTAGCCCCTGGCACAGATACGCAGTATTTT

clone_size: -
j_call: TRBJ2-3
d_call: -
v_call: TRBV18
cdr3_aa: CASSPNRASTDTQYF
cdr3_nt: TGTGCCAGCTCACCTAACAGGGCTAGCACAGATACGCAGTATTTT

clone_size: -
j_call: TRBJ1-4
d_call: TRBD1
v_call: TRBV10-3
cdr3_aa: CAISGGQGISEKLFF
cdr3_nt: TGTGCCATCAGTGGCGGACAGGGTATTAGTGAAAAACTGTTTTTT

clone_size: -
j_call: TRBJ1-5
d_call: TRBD1
v_call: TRBV5-1
cdr3_aa: CASSPGTGNQPQHF
cdr3_nt: TGCGCCAGCAGCCCGGGGACAGGTAATCAGCCCCAGCATTTT

clone_size: -
j_call: TRBJ1-2
d_call: -
v_call: TRBV4-1
cdr3_aa: CASSQDGGYNYGYTF
cdr3_nt: TGCGCCAGCAGCCAAGACGGGGGGTACAACTATGGCTACACCTTC

clone_size: -
j_call: TRBJ2-3
d_call: -
v_call: TRBV18
cdr3_aa: CASSRSSGTDTQYF
cdr3_nt: TGTGCCAGCTCACGGTCTAGCGGCACAGATACGCAGTATTTT

clone_size: -
j_call: TRBJ2-1
d_call: TRBD2
v_call: TRBV9
cdr3_aa: CASSFRTSGGAYNEQFF
cdr3_nt: TGTGCCAGCAGCTTCCGGACTAGCGGGGGGGCATACAATGAGCAGTTCTTC

clone_size: -
j_call: TRBJ2-5
d_call: -
v_call: TRBV24-1
cdr3_aa: CATIPGAGGSLAGPGDF
cdr3_nt: TGTGCCACCATCCCTGGGGCAGGGGGATCTCTAGCGGGCCCCGGGGACTTC

clone_size: -
j_call: TRBJ1-2
d_call: -
v_call: TRBV6-1
cdr3_aa: CASSDPSRGAYGYTF
cdr3_nt: TGTGCCAGCAGTGACCCCTCCAGGGGCGCCTATGGCTACACCTTC